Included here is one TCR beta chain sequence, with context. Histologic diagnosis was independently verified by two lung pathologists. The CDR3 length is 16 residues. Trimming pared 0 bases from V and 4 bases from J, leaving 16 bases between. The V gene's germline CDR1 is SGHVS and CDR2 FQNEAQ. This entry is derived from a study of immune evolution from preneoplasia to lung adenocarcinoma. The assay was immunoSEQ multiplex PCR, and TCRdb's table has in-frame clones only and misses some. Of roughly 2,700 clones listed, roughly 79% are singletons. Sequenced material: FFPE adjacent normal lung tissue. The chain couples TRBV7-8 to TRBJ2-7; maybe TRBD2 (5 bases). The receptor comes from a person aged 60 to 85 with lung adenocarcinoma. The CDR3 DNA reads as TGTGCCAGCAGCTTAGCGTCGGAGGCGTTGAGATACGAGCAGTACTTC. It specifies CASSLASEALRYEQYF.